The 20 T cell receptor beta chains below come from one sample, sequenced in a study of blood T cell repertoires in COVID-19. Assay used: immunoSEQ multiplex PCR; TCRdb lists only in-frame clones, some missing. In the table there are under 350,000 clones, about 89% of which are singletons. The specimen was peripheral blood. All receptors come from a man aged 35 to 55 with acute or convalescent COVID-19.

V gene TRBV19 combines with J gene TRBJ1-1, with 9 bases lining up with TRBD1. The CDR3 is 17 residues long. V lost 5 bases and J lost 1; bases outside the gene matches: 11. From germline, CDR1 is LNHDA and CDR2 SQIVND (reference sequence). The CDR3, as DNA: TGTGCCAGTAGTTCGGACAGGGGACCCATTCCGAACACTGAAGCTTTCTTT. Its translation: CASSSDRGPIPNTEAFF.

The rearrangement links TRBV7-6 to TRBJ2-2; maybe TRBD1 (5 bases). The CDR3 has 14 residues. Germline CDR1 SGHVS, CDR2 FNYEAQ. The V gene lost 5 bases and the J gene lost 0 bases, with 7 bases spanning the gap. The CDR3 DNA is TGTGCCAGCAGCGCACAGGCGAACACCGGGGAGCTGTTTTTT. It encodes CASSAQANTGELFF.

CDR3 bases: TGTGCCAGCGATGATCGGACAGGGAGCCTCTATGGCTACACCTTC. Encoded protein: CASDDRTGSLYGYTF. The rearrangement links TRBV19 to TRBJ1-2; 8 bases agree with TRBD1. Germline V CDR1 and CDR2: LNHDA, SQIVND (reference sequence). V dropped 9 bases and J dropped 4; count of bases not matched to a gene: 13. The CDR3 covers 15 residues. The variable domain in full, completed from reference TRBV19 and TRBJ1-2, reads DGGITQSPKYLFRKEGQNVTLSCEQNLNHDAMYWYRQDPGQGLRLIYYSQIVNDFQKGDIAEGYSVSREKKESFPLTVTSAQKNPTAFYLCASDDRTGSLYGYTFGSGTRLTVV.

The rearrangement links TRBV5-4 to TRBJ2-1; 7 nucleotides align to TRBD1. The V gene end was trimmed by 0 bases and the J gene end by 3 bases; junction bases not matched to a gene: 0. Germline V gene lookup returns CDR1 SGHNT and CDR2 YYREEE (reference sequence). The CDR3 is 14 amino acids. The CDR3 nucleotides are TGTGCCAGCAGCTTGGACAGGGGCTACAATGAGCAGTTCTTC. Translated, it gives CASSLDRGYNEQFF.

The chain carries TRBV7-8 and TRBJ2-2; possible D gene TRBD2, 6 bases. Germline values: CDR1 SGHVS, CDR2 FQNEAQ. There are 14 residues in the CDR3. In DNA, the CDR3 is TGTGTTTCGGCCGGGCTAGCGTCCACCGGGGAGCTGTTTTTT. Translated, it gives CVSAGLASTGELFF.

This chain links TRBV6-5 with TRBJ1-3; no reliable D call. The CDR3 is made up of 13 amino acids. Trimming removed 7 bases from V and 4 bases from J, with 11 bases in between. Germline V gives CDR1 MNHEY, CDR2 SVGAGI. DNA of the CDR3: TGTGCCAGCATCGAGCTCTCAGGAAACACCATATATTTT. This gives the protein CASIELSGNTIYF.

This chain joins TRBV2 and TRBJ1-2; D gene ambiguous. Germline CDR1 reads SNHLY; CDR2 reads FYNNEI. The CDR3 contains 14 residues. Trimming removed 5 bases at V and 1 base at J, with 11 bases between. The CDR3, as DNA: TGTGCCAGCAGTTCCAGTTTGCTTAACTATGGCTACACCTTC. Amino acids: CASSSSLLNYGYTF.

V gene TRBV6-6 combines with J gene TRBJ2-7; D gene ambiguous. Germline CDR1 is MNHNY and CDR2 is SVGAGI (reference sequence). The V end was cut by 10 bases, the J end by 0 bases, with 13 bases between. The CDR3 has 13 amino acids. CDR3 in DNA: TGTGCCACCTCAGTTGGGCACTCCTACGAGCAGTACTTC. Its translation: CATSVGHSYEQYF.

This clone was seen a single time. The genes are TRBV5-4 and TRBJ1-6; no firm D call. CDR3 length: 16 amino acids. The germline V and J ends were trimmed by 4 bases and 8 bases, with 19 bases remaining between them. Germline CDR1 and CDR2: SGHNT and YYREEE (reference sequence). CDR3 bases: TGTGCCAGCAGCCCCCCCGGGAATAGGTTGGATTCACCCCTCCACTTT. Protein sequence: CASSPPGNRLDSPLHF.

A remark on this clone: This CDR3 is also generated by other DNA sequences in the sample. The chain links TRBV11-3 to TRBJ2-2, with a possible D match to TRBD1 (5 bases). The V gene's germline CDR1 is SGHNT and CDR2 YENEEA. V lost 5 bases to trimming and J lost 1 base, with 8 bases between them. CDR3 length: 14 amino acids. CDR3 nucleotides: TGTGCCAGCAGCCTAGGACAGAACACCGGGGAGCTGTTTTTT. This gives the protein CASSLGQNTGELFF.

This sequence joins TRBV20-1 and TRBJ1-1; a possible D gene is TRBD1 (5 bases). Germline CDR1 reads DFQATT; CDR2 reads SNEGSKA (reference sequence). The CDR3 loop spans 11 amino acids. The V end was cut by 6 bases, the J end by 4 bases, with 9 bases between. DNA of the CDR3: TGCAGTGCGGGGGGGACCACTGAAGCTTTCTTT. Protein: CSAGGTTEAFF.

This chain links TRBV11-2 with TRBJ1-4; D perhaps matches TRBD1 (5 bases). V gave up 0 bases and J gave up 8 bases, with 16 bases separating them. From germline, CDR1 is SGHAT and CDR2 FQNNGV. This CDR3 has 16 amino acids. DNA of the CDR3: TGTGCCAGCAGCTTAGATTGGCAGGGAGGAAGAGAAAAACTGTTTTTT. It encodes CASSLDWQGGREKLFF.

CDR3: CASSQDAATGQPQHF. The CDR3 DNA is TGTGCCAGCTCGCAGGATGCAGCCACAGGGCAGCCCCAGCATTTT. The chain carries TRBV18 and TRBJ1-5; maybe TRBD1 (6 bases). Between the trimmed V and J ends, which lost 6 bases and 7 bases, there was a span of 19 bases. The germline V gene has CDR1 KGHSH and CDR2 LQKENI. The CDR3 sequence is 15 residues long. Together with reference TRBV18 and TRBJ1-5, the CDR3 gives the full variable domain: NAGVMQNPRHLVRRRGQEARLRCSPMKGHSHVYWYRQLPEEGLKFMVYLQKENIIDESGMPKERFSAEFPKEGPSILRIQQVVRGDSAAYFCASSQDAATGQPQHFGDGTRLSIL.

CDR3 region: CASSPPRGTEHYEQYF. CDR3 sequence (DNA): TGTGCCAGCAGCCCCCCCCGGGGGACAGAGCACTACGAGCAGTACTTC. The chain has TRBV3-1 (or the pseudogene TRBV3-2) and TRBJ2-7, with D possibly TRBD1 on 7 matching bases. Trimming shortened V by 4 bases and J by 3 bases, and 19 bases separated the two germline ends. The CDR3 is made up of 16 amino acids. Germline lookup yields CDR1 LGHDT and CDR2 YNNKEL (reference sequence).

V is TRBV6-5 and J is TRBJ1-1; possibly TRBD1 for D (6 bases). Germline values: CDR1 MNHEY, CDR2 SVGAGI. CDR3 length equals 13 residues. V was trimmed by 6 bases and J by 3 bases, leaving 11 bases between them. The CDR3 coding sequence is TGTGCCAGCAGACCGCAGGGGTACACTGAAGCTTTCTTT. Amino acids: CASRPQGYTEAFF.

The V gene is TRBV2, the J gene TRBJ1-2; D remains ambiguous. V was trimmed by 3 bases and J by 0 bases, leaving 14 bases between them. CDR1 and CDR2 from the germline V gene are SNHLY and FYNNEI. This CDR3 is built from 16 residues. The CDR3 DNA reads TGTGCCAGCAGTGAGGCAGGAATCAGTCCTAACTATGGCTACACCTTC. Translating it yields CASSEAGISPNYGYTF.

The chain joins TRBV11-3 to TRBJ2-7; D is possibly TRBD1 (6 bases). This CDR3 is 14 amino acids long. Trimming removed 1 base at V and 3 bases at J, with 10 bases between. Germline CDR1 is SGHNT and CDR2 is YENEEA. The CDR3 DNA follows: TGTGCCAGCAGCTTAGGAGGACAGAACTACGAGCAGTACTTC. Translation: CASSLGGQNYEQYF.

The chain is built from TRBV7-8 and TRBJ2-7, with D uncertain. In germline, CDR1 is SGHVS, CDR2 FQNEAQ. V lost 6 bases to trimming and J lost 0 bases, with 18 bases between them. This CDR3 region has 16 residues. The CDR3 DNA is TGTGCCAGCAGTCCATCTCCCGCTGAGAGCTCCTACGAGCAGTACTTC. Amino acid sequence: CASSPSPAESSYEQYF.

The V gene is TRBV12-3 or TRBV12-4, the J gene TRBJ2-7; D remains ambiguous. The length of the CDR3 is 12 residues. Trimming left V 5 bases short and J 1 base short, with 6 bases between. CDR3 amino acids: CASSPYSYEQYF. The CDR3 DNA follows: TGTGCCAGCAGTCCCTATTCCTACGAGCAGTACTTC.

This clone was seen only a few times. This rearrangement joins TRBV5-1 to TRBJ2-7; the match to TRBD2 covers 10 bases. Germline loops: CDR1 SGHRS, CDR2 YFSETQ. V dropped 1 base and J dropped 2; count of bases not matched to a gene: 6. The CDR3 loop spans 16 amino acids. This CDR3 reads CASSLKASGGTYEQYF. CDR3 coding DNA: TGCGCCAGCAGCTTGAAGGCTAGCGGGGGAACCTACGAGCAGTACTTC. The whole variable domain, filled in from reference TRBV5-1 and TRBJ2-7, reads KAGVTQTPRYLIKTRGQQVTLSCSPISGHRSVSWYQQTPGQGLQFLFEYFSETQRNKGNFPGRFSGRQFSNSRSEMNVSTLELGDSALYLCASSLKASGGTYEQYFGPGTRLTVT.